The text below deals with one TCR beta chain. What it binds is unknown. Serving as donors were healthy Finnish infants, each of whom was having open corrective surgery for congenital heart defects. All available leukocytes, rather than a set cell count, yielded the blood DNA. The data are from a study of human thymus T cells. Regarding the study as a whole: Thymic as well as blood repertoires seemed to favor certain V and J genes unevenly.

CDR1 MDHEN and CDR2 SYDVKM come from the germline V gene. This CDR3 contains 14 residues. The V gene lost 2 bases and the J gene lost 4 bases, with 12 bases spanning the gap. The assay was immunoSEQ multiplex PCR, and TCRdb's table has in-frame clones only and misses some. The repertoire holds approximately 46,000 clones, with 95% as singletons. The chain employs TRBV28 and TRBJ2-7; a possible D gene is TRBD2 (5 bases). Sequenced: blood. The sequence was collected from a girl under two years old with a congenital heart defect but otherwise immunologically healthy. CDR3 in amino acids: CASSLEGGRYEQYF. CDR3 bases: TGTGCCAGCAGTTTAGAGGGCGGACGATACGAGCAGTACTTC.